The clone carrying this TCR beta chain has a handful of counts. Its antigen is not known. This record comes from a study of blood T cells in healthy people across ages. Study-level results: In long-lived donors, naive CD4+ cell counts and diversity exceeded those of aged donors. There was a strong correlation between TCR beta diversity and naive T cell percentage. Diversity was estimated from one million T cells, and these estimates were considered underestimates.

The total RNA that was extracted per sample amounted to at least 5 micrograms. V shed 4 bases and J shed 4 bases, with 11 bases lying between them. The CDR3 has 14 residues. Germline CDR1 and CDR2: SGHRS and YFSETQ. A sample-barcoded 5' primer and a J-beta primer mix were used in a second PCR of roughly 6 to 12 cycles. In TCRdb, the 5' RACE reads were re-called with MiXCR into one record per CDR3 protein. This sample has about 1.5 million distinct CDR3 sequences, with approximately 39% found just once. The rearrangement uses TRBV5-1 and TRBJ1-4; D is unresolved. This TCR derives from a woman aged 18-29 years in good health. Sequencing input: blood. Here the CDR3 reads CASSVTGVNEKLFF. Written as DNA, the CDR3 is TGCGCCAGCAGCGTGACGGGAGTTAATGAAAAACTGTTTTTT.